The 20 T cell receptor beta chains in this list originate from one sample, sequenced in a study of blood T cell repertoires in COVID-19. Sequencing was performed with immunoSEQ multiplex PCR; in TCRdb, only in-frame clones are kept and a portion is missing. The sample includes around 300,000 clones, approximately 84% of them seen just once. Sequenced input: peripheral blood. The receptors come from a woman under 40 who had recovered from COVID-19.

This clone was recorded a few times. V is TRBV29-1 and J is TRBJ2-7, with 11 nucleotides matching TRBD2. V dropped 0 bases and J dropped 0; count of bases not matched to a gene: 4. Germline V gene sequence: CDR1 SQVTM, CDR2 ANQGSEA. This CDR3 contains 16 residues. The CDR3 region is CSVEDWTSGPSYEQYF. The CDR3 DNA sequence: TGCAGCGTTGAAGACTGGACTAGCGGGCCCTCCTACGAGCAGTACTTC.

This chain connects TRBV5-4 to TRBJ2-5, with 7 bases lining up with TRBD2. Germline V lookup: CDR1 SGHNT, CDR2 YYREEE (reference sequence). The ends lost 0 bases at V and 5 bases at J; junction bases unmatched: 4. CDR3 length equals 14 residues. The CDR3 bases are TGTGCCAGCAGCTTGGGGGGGGGACGGGAGACCCAGTACTTC. Amino acid sequence: CASSLGGGRETQYF.

The rearrangement links TRBV4-1 to TRBJ1-5; 9 nucleotides match TRBD1. CDR1 is MGHRA, CDR2 YSYEKL, per germline. V trimming: 5 bases; J trimming: 5 bases; junction bases outside the gene matches: 4. The CDR3 has 14 amino acids. CDR3 sequence reads: CASSAWTGDQPQHF. DNA for the CDR3: TGCGCCAGCAGCGCGTGGACAGGGGATCAGCCCCAGCATTTT.

The J gene is TRBJ2-5, the V gene TRBV19; tentative D call: TRBD1 (6 bases). Trimming stripped 5 bases from V and 1 base from J, with 11 bases between. Germline CDR1 LNHDA, CDR2 SQIVND (reference sequence). There are 14 residues in the CDR3. The CDR3 DNA follows: TGTGCCAGTAGTGCAGACAGGACCCAAGAGACCCAGTACTTC. This sequence encodes CASSADRTQETQYF. Complete variable domain (other parts from reference TRBV19 and TRBJ2-5): DGGITQSPKYLFRKEGQNVTLSCEQNLNHDAMYWYRQDPGQGLRLIYYSQIVNDFQKGDIAEGYSVSREKKESFPLTVTSAQKNPTAFYLCASSADRTQETQYFGPGTRLLVL.

The chain couples TRBV7-9 to TRBJ1-2; perhaps TRBD1 as D (5 bases). The germline CDR1 and CDR2 sequences are SEHNR and FQNEAQ (reference sequence). CDR3 length: 16 residues. V lost 2 bases to trimming and J lost 4 bases, with 17 bases between them. CDR3 in amino acids: CASSLLLGQGAYGYTF. The CDR3, as DNA: TGTGCCAGCAGCTTATTGCTAGGGCAGGGCGCCTATGGCTACACCTTC.

The chain employs TRBV5-1 and TRBJ2-1, with 9 bases matching TRBD1. Germline V CDR1 and CDR2: SGHRS, YFSETQ. This CDR3 spans 15 amino acids. V shed 4 bases and J 6 bases; nucleotides not matched to a gene: 8. CDR3 loop: CASSVAGQGFNEQFF. The CDR3 DNA follows: TGCGCCAGCAGCGTCGCGGGACAGGGATTCAATGAGCAGTTCTTC.

This clone was seen more than once but under ten times. The chain uses TRBV5-4 and TRBJ2-7; 12 nucleotides match TRBD2. This CDR3 region has 15 residues. Germline V gene sequence: CDR1 SGHNT, CDR2 YYREEE (reference sequence). V shed 3 bases and J 7 bases; nucleotides not matched to a gene: 8. CDR3 residues: CASSSHASGRAEQYF. CDR3 DNA: TGTGCCAGCAGCTCGCACGCTAGCGGGAGGGCTGAGCAGTACTTC. The full variable domain, with the rest looked up from reference TRBV5-4 and TRBJ2-7, is ETGVTQSPTHLIKTRGQQVTLRCSSQSGHNTVSWYQQALGQGPQFIFQYYREEENGRGNFPPRFSGLQFPNYSSELNVNALELDDSALYLCASSSHASGRAEQYFGPGTRLTVT.

The chain couples TRBV6-5 to TRBJ2-2, with 8 bases fitting TRBD2. Trimming cost V 2 bases and J 5 bases; bases outside gene matches: 4. The CDR3 is made up of 15 amino acids. The V gene's germline CDR1 is MNHEY and CDR2 SVGAGI. The CDR3 loop is CASSYREGRTGELFF. Written as DNA, the CDR3 is TGTGCCAGCAGTTACCGGGAGGGCCGGACCGGGGAGCTGTTTTTT.

V and J are TRBV19 and TRBJ1-2, with D uncertain. The germline V and J ends were trimmed by 7 bases and 0 bases, with 3 bases remaining between them. This CDR3 region has 11 residues. Germline V gives CDR1 LNHDA, CDR2 SQIVND (reference sequence). DNA of the CDR3: TGTGCCAGTACTTCTAACTATGGCTACACCTTC. This gives the protein CASTSNYGYTF. The whole variable domain, remainder taken from reference TRBV19 and TRBJ1-2, is DGGITQSPKYLFRKEGQNVTLSCEQNLNHDAMYWYRQDPGQGLRLIYYSQIVNDFQKGDIAEGYSVSREKKESFPLTVTSAQKNPTAFYLCASTSNYGYTFGSGTRLTVV.

The chain couples TRBV28 to TRBJ2-7; D ambiguous. V was cut by 4 bases and J by 7 bases, with 8 bases left in between. Germline V gives CDR1 MDHEN, CDR2 SYDVKM. The CDR3 totals 11 residues. CDR3 sequence (DNA): TGTGCCAGCAGTTCTAGTCGAGAGCAGTACTTC. Translation gives CASSSSREQYF.

This clone has just one count. This chain links TRBV2 with TRBJ2-5, with D uncertain. Germline CDR1 SNHLY, CDR2 FYNNEI. The CDR3 is 13 amino acids. The V end lost 3 bases, the J end lost 0 bases, and 5 bases lay between the germline ends. CDR3 bases: TGTGCCAGCAGTGATGCGTACCAAGAGACCCAGTACTTC. It specifies CASSDAYQETQYF.

The chain links TRBV15 to TRBJ1-2, with 7 bases identical to TRBD1. CDR1 is LNHNV and CDR2 is YYDKDF in the germline V gene (reference sequence). CDR3 length: 15 residues. The V segment lost 1 base and the J segment 2 bases; nucleotides outside the gene matches: 4. The chain's CDR3 is CATSRVGGGNYGYTF. CDR3 sequence (DNA): TGTGCCACCAGCAGAGTAGGGGGCGGAAACTATGGCTACACCTTC. Using reference TRBV15 and TRBJ1-2 for the parts outside the CDR3, the full variable domain is DAMVIQNPRYQVTQFGKPVTLSCSQTLNHNVMYWYQQKSSQAPKLLFHYYDKDFNNEADTPDNFQSRRPNTSFCFLDIRSPGLGDTAMYLCATSRVGGGNYGYTFGSGTRLTVV.

The chain employs TRBV7-9 and TRBJ1-1; D gene uncertain. The length of the CDR3 is 15 residues. V was clipped by 4 bases and J by 0 bases, with 12 bases between them. Germline CDR1 SEHNR, CDR2 FQNEAQ (reference sequence). The CDR3 loop reads CASSSLGAMNTEAFF. For the CDR3, the DNA is TGTGCCAGCAGCTCGTTAGGAGCAATGAACACTGAAGCTTTCTTT.

This sequence joins TRBV2 and TRBJ1-1; D is possibly TRBD1 (5 bases). In germline, CDR1 is SNHLY, CDR2 FYNNEI. V was trimmed by 1 base and J by 5 bases, leaving 11 bases between them. The CDR3 runs 14 residues. CDR3 DNA: TGTGCCAGCAGTGAAGGGAGGGGAGAAACTGAAGCTTTCTTT. This codes for CASSEGRGETEAFF.

This rearrangement joins TRBV10-2 to TRBJ2-7, with a weak D call TRBD2 (8 bases). Trimming left V 6 bases short and J 3 bases short, with 21 bases between. The CDR3 totals 16 residues. CDR1 WSHSY and CDR2 SAAADI come from the germline V gene. Written as DNA, the CDR3 is TGCGCCAGCAGGCGGGAGGCAGGGGGTGGACACTACGAGCAGTACTTC. This gives the protein CASRREAGGGHYEQYF.

This clone was counted a few times. The junction departs from germline at one end; a sequencing error may be responsible. This rearrangement joins TRBV7-7 to TRBJ2-2; TRBD1 aligns across 10 bases. The CDR3 extends over 15 amino acids. The germline V gene has CDR1 SSHAT and CDR2 FNYEAQ (reference sequence). CDR3 DNA sequence: TGTGCTAGCAGCCAGAGGACAGGGGGCACCGGGGAGCTGTTTTTT. Its translation: CASSQRTGGTGELFF.

This chain joins TRBV3-1 (or the pseudogene TRBV3-2) and TRBJ2-5; 10 bases align to TRBD2. V was clipped by 0 bases and J by 2 bases; unmatched bases: 9. Germline CDR1 LGHDT, CDR2 YNNKEL (reference sequence). This CDR3 is 18 amino acids long. CDR3 bases: TGTGCCAGCAGCCAAGAAGCGGGAGGGATGAGGGGGCAAGAGACCCAGTACTTC. Residues: CASSQEAGGMRGQETQYF.

The chain combines TRBV25-1 with TRBJ1-1; possibly TRBD1 for D (5 bases). V was shortened by 0 bases and J by 1 base, with 9 bases between the two germline ends. Per the germline V gene, CDR1 is MGHDK and CDR2 is SYGVNS. This CDR3 region has 15 residues. DNA of the CDR3: TGTGCCAGCAGTGAATACCGGGGGGGGAACACTGAAGCTTTCTTT. It is translated as CASSEYRGGNTEAFF.

The rearrangement uses TRBV29-1 and TRBJ1-4; D uncertain. The CDR3 consists of 10 residues. V was clipped by 5 bases and J by 8 bases, with 6 bases between them. Germline loops: CDR1 SQVTM, CDR2 ANQGSEA. The CDR3 DNA reads as TGCAGCGTTTCCCTCGAAAAACTGTTTTTT. It encodes CSVSLEKLFF.

This chain joins TRBV6-5 and TRBJ1-3, with 9 positions matching TRBD1. J was trimmed by 4 bases and V by 6 bases; bases with no gene match: 7. CDR1 and CDR2 from the germline V gene are MNHEY and SVGAGI. The CDR3 is 15 amino acids. The CDR3 bases are TGTGCCAGCAGGGTTACAGGGGGCAAGGGAAACACCATATATTTT. Amino acids: CASRVTGGKGNTIYF.